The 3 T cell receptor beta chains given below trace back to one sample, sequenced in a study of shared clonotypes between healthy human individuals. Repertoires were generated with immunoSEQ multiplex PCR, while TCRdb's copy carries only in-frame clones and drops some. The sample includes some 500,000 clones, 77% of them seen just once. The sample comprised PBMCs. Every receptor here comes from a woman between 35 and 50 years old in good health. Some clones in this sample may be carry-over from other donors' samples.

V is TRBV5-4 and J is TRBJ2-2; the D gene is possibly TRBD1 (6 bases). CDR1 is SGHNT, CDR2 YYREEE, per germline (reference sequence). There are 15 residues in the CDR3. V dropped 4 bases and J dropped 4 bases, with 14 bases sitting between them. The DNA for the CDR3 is TGTGCCAGCAGCACCACCAGGGGAGCCACCGGGGAGCTGTTTTTT. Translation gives CASSTTRGATGELFF. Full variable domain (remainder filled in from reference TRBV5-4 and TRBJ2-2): ETGVTQSPTHLIKTRGQQVTLRCSSQSGHNTVSWYQQALGQGPQFIFQYYREEENGRGNFPPRFSGLQFPNYSSELNVNALELDDSALYLCASSTTRGATGELFFGEGSRLTVL.

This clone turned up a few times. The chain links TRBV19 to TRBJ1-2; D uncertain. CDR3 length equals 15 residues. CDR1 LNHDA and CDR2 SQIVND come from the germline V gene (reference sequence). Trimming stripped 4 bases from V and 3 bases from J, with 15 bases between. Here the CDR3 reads CASSTPGAGDYGYTF. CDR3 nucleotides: TGTGCCAGTAGTACTCCGGGCGCCGGGGACTATGGCTACACCTTC.

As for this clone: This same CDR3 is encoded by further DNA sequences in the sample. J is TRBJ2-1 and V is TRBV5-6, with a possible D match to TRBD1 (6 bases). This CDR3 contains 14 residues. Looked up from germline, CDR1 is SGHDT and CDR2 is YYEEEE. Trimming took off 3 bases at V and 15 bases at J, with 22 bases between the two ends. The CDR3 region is CASSWGRRWRQAFF. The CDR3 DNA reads TGTGCCAGCAGCTGGGGACGGCGTTGGAGACAGGCGTTCTTC.